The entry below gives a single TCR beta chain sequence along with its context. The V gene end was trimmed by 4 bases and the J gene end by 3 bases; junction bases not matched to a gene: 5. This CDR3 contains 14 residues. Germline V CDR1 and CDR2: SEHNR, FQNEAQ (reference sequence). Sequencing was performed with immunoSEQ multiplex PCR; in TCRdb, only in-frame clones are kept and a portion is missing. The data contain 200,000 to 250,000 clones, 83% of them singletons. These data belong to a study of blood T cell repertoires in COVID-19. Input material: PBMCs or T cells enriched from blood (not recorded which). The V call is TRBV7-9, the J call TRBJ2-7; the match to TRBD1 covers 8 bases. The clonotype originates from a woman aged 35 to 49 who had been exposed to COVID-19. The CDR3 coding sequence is TGTGCCAGCAGCTCACAAGGGACAGGCTACGAGCAGTACTTC. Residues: CASSSQGTGYEQYF.